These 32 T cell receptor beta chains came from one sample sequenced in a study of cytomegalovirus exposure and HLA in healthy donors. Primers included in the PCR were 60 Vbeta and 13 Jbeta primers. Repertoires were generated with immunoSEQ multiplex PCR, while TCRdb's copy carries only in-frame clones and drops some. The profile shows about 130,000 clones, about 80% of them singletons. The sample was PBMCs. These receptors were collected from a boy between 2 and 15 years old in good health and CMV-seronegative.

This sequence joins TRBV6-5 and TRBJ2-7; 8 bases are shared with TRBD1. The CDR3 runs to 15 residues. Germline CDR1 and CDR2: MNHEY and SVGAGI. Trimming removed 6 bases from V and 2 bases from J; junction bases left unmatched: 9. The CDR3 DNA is TGTGCCAGCAGCTTACGCGGGACAGGCGCCTACGAGCAGTACTTC. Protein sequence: CASSLRGTGAYEQYF.

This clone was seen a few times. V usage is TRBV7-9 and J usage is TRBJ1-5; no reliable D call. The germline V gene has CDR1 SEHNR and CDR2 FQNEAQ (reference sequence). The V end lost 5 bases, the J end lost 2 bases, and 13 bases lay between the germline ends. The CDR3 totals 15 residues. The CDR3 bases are TGTGCCAGCAGCCCGGGTGTCTTCGGCAATCAGCCCCAGCATTTT. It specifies CASSPGVFGNQPQHF.

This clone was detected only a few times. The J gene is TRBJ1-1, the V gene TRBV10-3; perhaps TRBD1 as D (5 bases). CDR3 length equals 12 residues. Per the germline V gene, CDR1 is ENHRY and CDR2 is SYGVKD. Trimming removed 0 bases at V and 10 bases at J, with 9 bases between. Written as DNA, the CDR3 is TGTGCCATCAGTGAGTCGTTGGGGGGAGCTTTCTTT. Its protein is CAISESLGGAFF.

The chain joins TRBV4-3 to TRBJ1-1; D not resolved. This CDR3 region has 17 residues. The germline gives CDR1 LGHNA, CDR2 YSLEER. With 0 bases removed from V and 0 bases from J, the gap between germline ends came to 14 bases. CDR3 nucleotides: TGCGCCAGCAGCCAAGAGACTGACGGACTCTTGAACACTGAAGCTTTCTTT. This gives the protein CASSQETDGLLNTEAFF.

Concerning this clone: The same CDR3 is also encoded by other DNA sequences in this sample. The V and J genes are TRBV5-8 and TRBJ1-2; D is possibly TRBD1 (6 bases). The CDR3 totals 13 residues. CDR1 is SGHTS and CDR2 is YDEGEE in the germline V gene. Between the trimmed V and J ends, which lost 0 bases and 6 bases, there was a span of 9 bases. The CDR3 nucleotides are TGTGCCAGCAGCTTGGACAGGGTTGATGGCTACACCTTC. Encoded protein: CASSLDRVDGYTF.

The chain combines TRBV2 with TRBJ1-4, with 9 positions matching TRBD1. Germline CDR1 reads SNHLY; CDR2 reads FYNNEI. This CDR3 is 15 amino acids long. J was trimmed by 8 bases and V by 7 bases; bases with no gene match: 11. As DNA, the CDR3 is TGTGCCAGCATCGGGACAGGGCCGATGGACGAAAAACTGTTTTTT. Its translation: CASIGTGPMDEKLFF.

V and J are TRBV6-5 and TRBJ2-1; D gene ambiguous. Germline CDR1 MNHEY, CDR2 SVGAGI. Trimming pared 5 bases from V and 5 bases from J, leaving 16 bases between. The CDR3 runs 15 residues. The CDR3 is CASSPNQVQNNEQFF. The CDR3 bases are TGTGCCAGCAGTCCCAACCAGGTTCAAAACAATGAGCAGTTCTTC.

This CDR3 is CASGNRGDGYTF. CDR3 coding DNA: TGCGCCAGCGGGAACAGGGGAGATGGCTACACCTTC. The rearrangement joins TRBV4-3 to TRBJ1-2, with 7 bases lining up with TRBD1. With V trimmed by 8 bases and J by 6 bases, 6 bases remained unmatched. The CDR3 has 12 amino acids. Germline CDR1 is LGHNA and CDR2 is YSLEER.

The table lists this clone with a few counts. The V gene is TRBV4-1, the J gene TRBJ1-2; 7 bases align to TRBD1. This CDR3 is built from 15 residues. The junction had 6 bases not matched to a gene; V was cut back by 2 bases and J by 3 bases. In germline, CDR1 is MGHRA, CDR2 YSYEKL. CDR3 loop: CASSQPTDRYYGYTF. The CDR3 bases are TGCGCCAGCAGCCAACCGACGGACAGGTACTATGGCTACACCTTC.

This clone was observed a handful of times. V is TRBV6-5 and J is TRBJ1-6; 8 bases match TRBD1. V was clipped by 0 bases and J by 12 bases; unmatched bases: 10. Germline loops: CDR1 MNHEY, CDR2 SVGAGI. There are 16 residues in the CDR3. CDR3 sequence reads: CASSYSLGQAYLPLHF. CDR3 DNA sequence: TGTGCCAGCAGTTACTCGTTGGGACAGGCCTATCTACCCCTCCACTTT.

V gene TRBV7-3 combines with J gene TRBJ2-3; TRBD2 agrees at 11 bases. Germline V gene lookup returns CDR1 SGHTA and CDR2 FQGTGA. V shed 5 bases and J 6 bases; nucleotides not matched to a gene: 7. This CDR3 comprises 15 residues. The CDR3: CASSLLAGGGDTQYF. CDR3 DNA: TGTGCCAGCAGCCTTCTAGCGGGGGGCGGGGATACGCAGTATTTT.

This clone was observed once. Written as DNA, the CDR3 is TGTGCCAGCAGCTTGGACAGGGCTTCTGAAGCTTTCTTT. Translated: CASSLDRASEAFF. J is TRBJ1-1 and V is TRBV2, with 8 bases identical to TRBD1. V lost 6 bases, J lost 6 bases, and 6 bases stayed unmatched. Germline assignment: CDR1 SNHLY and CDR2 FYNNEI. The CDR3 loop spans 13 amino acids.

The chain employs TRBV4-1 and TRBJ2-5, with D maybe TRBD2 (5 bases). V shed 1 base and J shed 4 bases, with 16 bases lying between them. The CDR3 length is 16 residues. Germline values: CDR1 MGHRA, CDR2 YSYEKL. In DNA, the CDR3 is TGCGCCAGCAGCCAAGCGCACCGCGGAGGAGGAGAGACCCAGTACTTC. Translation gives CASSQAHRGGGETQYF.

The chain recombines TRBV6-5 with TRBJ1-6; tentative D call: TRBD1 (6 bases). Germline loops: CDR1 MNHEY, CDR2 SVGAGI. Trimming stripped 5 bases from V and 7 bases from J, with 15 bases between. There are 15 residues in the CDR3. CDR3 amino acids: CASSAYQGMNSPLHF. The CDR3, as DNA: TGTGCCAGCAGTGCATACCAGGGGATGAATTCACCCCTCCACTTT.

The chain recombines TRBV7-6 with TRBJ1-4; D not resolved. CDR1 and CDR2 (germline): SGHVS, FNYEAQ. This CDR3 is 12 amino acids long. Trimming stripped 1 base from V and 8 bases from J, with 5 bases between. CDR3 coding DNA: TGTGCCAGCAGCTTAGTGTCGGAAAAACTGTTTTTT. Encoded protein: CASSLVSEKLFF.

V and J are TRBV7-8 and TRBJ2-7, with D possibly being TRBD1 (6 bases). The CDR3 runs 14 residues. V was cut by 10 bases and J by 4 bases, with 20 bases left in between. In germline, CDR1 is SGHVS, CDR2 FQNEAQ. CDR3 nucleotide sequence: TGTGCCACCAAACTACGGGGACAATCATACGAGCAGTACTTC. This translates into CATKLRGQSYEQYF. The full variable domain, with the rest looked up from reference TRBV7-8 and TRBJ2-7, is GAGVSQSPRYKVAKRGQDVALRCDPISGHVSLFWYQQALGQGPEFLTYFQNEAQLDKSGLPSDRFFAERPEGSVSTLKIQRTQQEDSAVYLCATKLRGQSYEQYFGPGTRLTVT.

The CDR3 sequence: CSVPGQGNEKLFF. CDR3 bases: TGCAGCGTTCCGGGACAGGGGAATGAAAAACTGTTTTTT. The chain uses TRBV29-1 and TRBJ1-4, with 10 bases that match TRBD1. This CDR3 has 13 residues. V lost 5 bases, J lost 5 bases, and 2 bases stayed unmatched. Looked up from germline, CDR1 is SQVTM and CDR2 is ANQGSEA. The whole variable domain, remainder taken from reference TRBV29-1 and TRBJ1-4, is SAVISQKPSRDICQRGTSLTIQCQVDSQVTMMFWYRQQPGQSLTLIATANQGSEATYESGFVIDKFPISRPNLTFSTLTVSNMSPEDSSIYLCSVPGQGNEKLFFGSGTQLSVL.

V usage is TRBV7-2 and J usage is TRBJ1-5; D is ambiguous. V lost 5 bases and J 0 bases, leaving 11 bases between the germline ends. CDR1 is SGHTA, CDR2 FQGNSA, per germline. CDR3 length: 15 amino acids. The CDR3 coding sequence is TGTGCCAGCAGCCAAAGTACGGGTAGCAATCAGCCCCAGCATTTT. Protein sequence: CASSQSTGSNQPQHF.

CDR3 amino acids: CASSFHRGADTQYF. The CDR3 DNA sequence: TGTGCCAGCAGCTTCCACAGGGGCGCAGATACGCAGTATTTT. This sequence joins TRBV7-6 and TRBJ2-3; 7 bases line up with TRBD1. Germline V gene lookup returns CDR1 SGHVS and CDR2 FNYEAQ. Losses at the gene ends were 3 bases for V and 4 bases for J; bases not matched to a gene: 4. This CDR3 region has 14 residues.

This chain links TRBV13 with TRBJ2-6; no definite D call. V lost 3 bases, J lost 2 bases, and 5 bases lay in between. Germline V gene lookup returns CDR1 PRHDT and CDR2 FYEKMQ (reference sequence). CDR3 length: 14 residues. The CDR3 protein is CASSFIAGANVLTF. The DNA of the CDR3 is TGTGCCAGCAGCTTTATAGCTGGGGCCAACGTCCTGACTTTC. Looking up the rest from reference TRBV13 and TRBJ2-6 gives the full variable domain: AAGVIQSPRHLIKEKRETATLKCYPIPRHDTVYWYQQGPGQDPQFLISFYEKMQSDKGSIPDRFSAQQFSDYHSELNMSSLELGDSALYFCASSFIAGANVLTFGAGSRLTVL.

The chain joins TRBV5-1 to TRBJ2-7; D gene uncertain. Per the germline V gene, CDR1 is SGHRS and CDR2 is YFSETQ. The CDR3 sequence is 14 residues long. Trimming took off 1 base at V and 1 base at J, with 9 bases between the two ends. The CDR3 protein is CASSLTAGSYEQYF. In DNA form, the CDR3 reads TGCGCCAGCAGCTTGACGGCAGGATCCTACGAGCAGTACTTC.

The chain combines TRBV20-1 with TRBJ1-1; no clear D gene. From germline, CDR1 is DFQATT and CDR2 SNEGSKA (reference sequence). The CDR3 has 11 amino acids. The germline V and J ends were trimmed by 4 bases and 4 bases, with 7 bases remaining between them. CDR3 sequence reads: CSAKFITEAFF. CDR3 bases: TGCAGTGCTAAATTTATCACTGAAGCTTTCTTT.

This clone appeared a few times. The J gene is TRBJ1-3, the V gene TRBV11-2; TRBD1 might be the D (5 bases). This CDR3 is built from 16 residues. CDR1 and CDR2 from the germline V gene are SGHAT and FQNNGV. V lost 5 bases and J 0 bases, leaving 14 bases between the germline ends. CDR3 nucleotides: TGTGCCAGCAGCCCACGGACGGACATCTCTGGAAACACCATATATTTT. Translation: CASSPRTDISGNTIYF.

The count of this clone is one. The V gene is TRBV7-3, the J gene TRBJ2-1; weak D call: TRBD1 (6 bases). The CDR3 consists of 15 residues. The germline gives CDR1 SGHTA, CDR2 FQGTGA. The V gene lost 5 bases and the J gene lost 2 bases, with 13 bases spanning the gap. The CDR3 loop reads CASSPDAGAYNEQFF. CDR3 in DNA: TGTGCCAGCAGCCCGGACGCAGGGGCCTACAATGAGCAGTTCTTC. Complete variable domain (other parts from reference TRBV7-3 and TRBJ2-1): GAGVSQTPSNKVTEKGKYVELRCDPISGHTALYWYRQSLGQGPEFLIYFQGTGAADDSGLPNDRFFAVRPEGSVSTLKIQRTERGDSAVYLCASSPDAGAYNEQFFGPGTRLTVL.

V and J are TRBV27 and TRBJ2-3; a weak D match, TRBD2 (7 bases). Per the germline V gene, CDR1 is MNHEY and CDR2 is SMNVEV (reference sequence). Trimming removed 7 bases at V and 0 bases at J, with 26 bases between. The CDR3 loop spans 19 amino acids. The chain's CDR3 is CASTYLGGPGPPSTDTQYF. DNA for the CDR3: TGTGCCAGCACTTACTTGGGGGGGCCAGGGCCTCCGAGCACAGATACGCAGTATTTT.

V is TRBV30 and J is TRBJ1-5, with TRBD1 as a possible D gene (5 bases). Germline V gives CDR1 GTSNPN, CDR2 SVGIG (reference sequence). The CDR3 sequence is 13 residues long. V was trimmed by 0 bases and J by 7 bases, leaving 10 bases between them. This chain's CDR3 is CAWSVGDSQPQHF. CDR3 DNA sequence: TGTGCCTGGAGTGTAGGGGATTCCCAGCCCCAGCATTTT.

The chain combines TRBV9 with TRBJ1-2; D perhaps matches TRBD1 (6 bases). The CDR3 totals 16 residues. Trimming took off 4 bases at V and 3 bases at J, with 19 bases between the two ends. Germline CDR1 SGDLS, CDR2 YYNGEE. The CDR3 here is CASSPGGAGSDYGYTF. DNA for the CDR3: TGTGCCAGCAGCCCGGGGGGGGCGGGATCCGACTATGGCTACACCTTC.

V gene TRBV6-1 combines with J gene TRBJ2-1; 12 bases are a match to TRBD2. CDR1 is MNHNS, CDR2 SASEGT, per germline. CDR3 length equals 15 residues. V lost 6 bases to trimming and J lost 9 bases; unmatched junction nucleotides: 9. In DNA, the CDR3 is TGTGCCAGCAGCAGAACTAGCGGGGGGTACGCTGAGCAGTTCTTC. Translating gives CASSRTSGGYAEQFF.

CDR3 DNA sequence: TGTGCCAGCAGCCTTACATCCCTAACACGGGGGGAAAAACTGTTTTTT. Translation gives CASSLTSLTRGEKLFF. V gene TRBV27 combines with J gene TRBJ1-4; TRBD1 might be the D (5 bases). V was shortened by 6 bases and J by 8 bases, with 22 bases between the two germline ends. The germline CDR1 and CDR2 sequences are MNHEY and SMNVEV (reference sequence). The CDR3 length is 16 residues.

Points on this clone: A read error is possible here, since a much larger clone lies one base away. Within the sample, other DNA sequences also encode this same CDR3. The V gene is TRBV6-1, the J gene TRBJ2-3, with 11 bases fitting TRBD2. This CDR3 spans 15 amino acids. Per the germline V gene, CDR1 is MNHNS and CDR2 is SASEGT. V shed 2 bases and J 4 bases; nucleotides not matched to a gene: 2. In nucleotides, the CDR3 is TGTGCCAGCAGTGAACTAGCGGGGGGCGCAGATACGCAGTATTTT. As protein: CASSELAGGADTQYF.

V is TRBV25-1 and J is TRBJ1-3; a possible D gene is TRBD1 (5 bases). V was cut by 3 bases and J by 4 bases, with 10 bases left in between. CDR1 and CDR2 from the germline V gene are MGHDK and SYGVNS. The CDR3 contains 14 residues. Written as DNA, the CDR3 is TGTGCCAGCAGTGAGGGGAACAGGGGAAACACCATATATTTT. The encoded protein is CASSEGNRGNTIYF.

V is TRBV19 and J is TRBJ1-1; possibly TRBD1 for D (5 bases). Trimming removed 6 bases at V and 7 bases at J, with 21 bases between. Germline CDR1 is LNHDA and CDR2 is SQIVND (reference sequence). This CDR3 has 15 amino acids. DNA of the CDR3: TGTGCCAGTAGGATCGATGCCTCAGGGATATTTGAAGCTTTCTTT. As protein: CASRIDASGIFEAFF.